The 14 T cell receptor beta chains given below trace back to one sample, sequenced in a study of blood T cell repertoires in COVID-19. Data came from immunoSEQ multiplex PCR; TCRdb stores just in-frame clones and leaves some out. The table records approximately 69,000 clones, approximately 84% of them present only once. Sequences were obtained from peripheral blood. The receptors shown here come from a man between 50 and 59 years old with COVID-19, enrolled during active disease.

Only a few counts were recorded for this clone. The J gene is TRBJ2-7, the V gene TRBV27; TRBD1 matches 9 bases. Germline V CDR1 and CDR2: MNHEY, SMNVEV (reference sequence). V dropped 10 bases and J dropped 3; count of bases not matched to a gene: 10. The CDR3 contains 14 residues. The CDR3 protein is CATTTGTGFYEQYF. The CDR3 nucleotides are TGTGCCACCACCACCGGGACAGGGTTCTACGAGCAGTACTTC.

The rearrangement links TRBV5-4 to TRBJ2-5; 9 bases are a match to TRBD1. V was clipped by 0 bases and J by 5 bases; unmatched bases: 8. This CDR3 region has 16 residues. From germline, CDR1 is SGHNT and CDR2 YYREEE (reference sequence). The CDR3 DNA sequence: TGTGCCAGCAGCTTGGCCTTGCGGACAGGGGATGAGACCCAGTACTTC. Amino acids: CASSLALRTGDETQYF.

The chain has TRBV19 and TRBJ1-2; perhaps TRBD1 as D (5 bases). V lost 1 base, J lost 5 bases, and 14 bases lay in between. Germline CDR1 is LNHDA and CDR2 is SQIVND (reference sequence). The CDR3 contains 15 residues. The CDR3 is CASSIALGHVYGYTF. Here the CDR3 DNA reads TGTGCCAGTAGTATAGCCCTCGGACACGTATATGGCTACACCTTC.

The rearrangement uses TRBV28 and TRBJ1-5; D may be TRBD1 (5 bases). V lost 3 bases and J 3 bases, leaving 12 bases between the germline ends. Looked up from germline, CDR1 is MDHEN and CDR2 is SYDVKM. This CDR3 spans 15 amino acids. The CDR3 DNA sequence: TGTGCCAGCAGTTTCGCGGGGCGTAACAATCAGCCCCAGCATTTT. Encoded protein: CASSFAGRNNQPQHF.

V gene TRBV6-5 combines with J gene TRBJ2-1; D is possibly TRBD1 (5 bases). Germline assignment: CDR1 MNHEY and CDR2 SVGAGI. The CDR3 loop spans 14 amino acids. The ends were cut back, 2 bases at V and 2 bases at J, with 7 bases in the middle. The CDR3 DNA follows: TGTGCCAGCAGTTACACAGGTGCCTACAATGAGCAGTTCTTC. Its translation: CASSYTGAYNEQFF.

The chain links TRBV6-1 to TRBJ2-3; 10 bases line up with TRBD2. Germline CDR1 is MNHNS and CDR2 is SASEGT. The CDR3 extends over 16 amino acids. V was pared by 3 bases and J by 2 bases, with 5 bases of the junction left unmatched. The CDR3 reads CASSDLAGGFTDTQYF. The DNA for the CDR3 is TGTGCCAGCAGTGATTTAGCGGGGGGATTCACAGATACGCAGTATTTT.

The chain carries TRBV9 and TRBJ1-2, with D uncertain. Germline CDR1 reads SGDLS; CDR2 reads YYNGEE. Trimming took 0 bases from V and 5 from J, leaving 11 bases between them. This CDR3 has 14 residues. CDR3 bases: TGTGCCAGCAGCGTAGCTTTACATTTTTATGGCTACACCTTC. This gives the protein CASSVALHFYGYTF.

The rearrangement links TRBV7-2 to TRBJ1-4; 7 bases fit TRBD1. This CDR3 has 14 amino acids. V was clipped by 5 bases and J by 10 bases; unmatched bases: 10. CDR1 SGHTA and CDR2 FQGNSA come from the germline V gene. Here the CDR3 reads CASSPTGQLPKLFF. The CDR3, as DNA: TGTGCCAGCAGCCCCACGGGACAGTTGCCAAAACTGTTTTTT.

The chain carries TRBV4-1 and TRBJ1-3; possible D gene TRBD1, 6 bases. Germline CDR1 and CDR2: MGHRA and YSYEKL. The CDR3 sequence is 20 residues long. Trimming stripped 0 bases from V and 2 bases from J, with 23 bases between. The CDR3 bases are TGCGCCAGCAGCCAAGATTTTATTCGTCTACAGGGTAGGGCTGGAAACACCATATATTTT. Its protein is CASSQDFIRLQGRAGNTIYF.

The chain combines TRBV24-1 with TRBJ2-3, with a possible D match to TRBD2 (7 bases). V dropped 7 bases and J dropped 2 bases, with 12 bases sitting between them. The CDR3 has 14 amino acids. Germline assignment: CDR1 KGHDR and CDR2 SFDVKD. The CDR3 DNA sequence: TGTGCCACCAGGGAGGGGGGGGCCACAGATACGCAGTATTTT. This encodes CATREGGATDTQYF.

This clone occurred once. The chain has TRBV5-1 and TRBJ1-1; TRBD1 matches 8 bases. V lost 0 bases to trimming and J lost 6 bases; unmatched junction nucleotides: 1. CDR3 length: 13 amino acids. Germline loops: CDR1 SGHRS, CDR2 YFSETQ. CDR3: CASSLGQGSEAFF. Written as DNA, the CDR3 is TGCGCCAGCAGCTTGGGACAGGGGTCTGAAGCTTTCTTT.

The V call is TRBV24-1, the J call TRBJ1-2; D remains ambiguous. V dropped 8 bases and J dropped 4 bases, with 19 bases sitting between them. This CDR3 region has 15 residues. Germline loops: CDR1 KGHDR, CDR2 SFDVKD. This CDR3 is CATTGAYGGRYGYTF. In DNA, the CDR3 is TGTGCCACCACCGGAGCCTACGGAGGCCGCTATGGCTACACCTTC.

The V and J genes are TRBV7-2 and TRBJ1-1, with D perhaps matching TRBD1 (6 bases). The CDR3 covers 13 residues. The V and J ends lost 5 bases and 1 base respectively, with 8 bases between them. Germline V gene sequence: CDR1 SGHTA, CDR2 FQGNSA. As DNA, the CDR3 is TGTGCCAGCAGCACACAGGGGAACACTGAAGCTTTCTTT. Protein: CASSTQGNTEAFF.

The gene calls are TRBV19 and TRBJ2-7; D is unresolved. Germline lookup yields CDR1 LNHDA and CDR2 SQIVND (reference sequence). The length of the CDR3 is 13 residues. Trimming cost V 3 bases and J 7 bases, with 13 bases left between them. CDR3 sequence: CASSISRLREQYF. Here the CDR3 DNA reads TGTGCCAGTAGTATCTCCCGATTGAGGGAGCAGTACTTC.